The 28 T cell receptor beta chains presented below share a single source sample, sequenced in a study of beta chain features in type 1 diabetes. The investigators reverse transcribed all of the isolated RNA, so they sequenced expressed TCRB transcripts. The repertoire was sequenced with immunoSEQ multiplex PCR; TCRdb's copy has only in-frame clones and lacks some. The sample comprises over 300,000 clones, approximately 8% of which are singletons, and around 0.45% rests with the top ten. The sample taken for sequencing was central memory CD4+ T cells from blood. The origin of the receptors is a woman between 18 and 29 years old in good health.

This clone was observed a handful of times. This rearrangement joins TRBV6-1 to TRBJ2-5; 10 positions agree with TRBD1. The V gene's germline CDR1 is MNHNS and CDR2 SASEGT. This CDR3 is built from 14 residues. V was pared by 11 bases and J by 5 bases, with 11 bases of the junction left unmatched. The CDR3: CAGGTGAFPETQYF. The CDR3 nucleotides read TGTGCCGGAGGGACAGGGGCCTTCCCGGAGACCCAGTACTTC.

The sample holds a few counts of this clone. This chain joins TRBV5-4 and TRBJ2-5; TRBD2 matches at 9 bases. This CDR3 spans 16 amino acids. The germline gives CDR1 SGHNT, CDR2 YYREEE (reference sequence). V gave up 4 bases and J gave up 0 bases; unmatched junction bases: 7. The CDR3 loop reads CASSQRLAAYQETQYF. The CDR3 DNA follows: TGTGCCAGCAGCCAGAGACTAGCGGCGTACCAAGAGACCCAGTACTTC.

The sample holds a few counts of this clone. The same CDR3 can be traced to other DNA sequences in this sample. CDR3: CASSPGQVQETQYF. In DNA form, the CDR3 reads TGTGCCAGTAGCCCGGGACAGGTCCAAGAGACCCAGTACTTC. The gene calls are TRBV19 and TRBJ2-5; 8 positions match TRBD1. The CDR3 contains 14 residues. Germline CDR1 and CDR2: LNHDA and SQIVND (reference sequence). V lost 6 bases and J lost 1; bases outside the gene matches: 4. Drawing the rest from reference TRBV19 and TRBJ2-5, the complete variable domain is DGGITQSPKYLFRKEGQNVTLSCEQNLNHDAMYWYRQDPGQGLRLIYYSQIVNDFQKGDIAEGYSVSREKKESFPLTVTSAQKNPTAFYLCASSPGQVQETQYFGPGTRLLVL.

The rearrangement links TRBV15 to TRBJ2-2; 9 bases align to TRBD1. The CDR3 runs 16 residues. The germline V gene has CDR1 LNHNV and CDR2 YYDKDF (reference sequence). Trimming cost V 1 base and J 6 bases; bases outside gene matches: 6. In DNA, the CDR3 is TGTGCCACCAGCAGAGCACAGGGGGCCGGCCCCGGGGAGCTGTTTTTT. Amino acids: CATSRAQGAGPGELFF.

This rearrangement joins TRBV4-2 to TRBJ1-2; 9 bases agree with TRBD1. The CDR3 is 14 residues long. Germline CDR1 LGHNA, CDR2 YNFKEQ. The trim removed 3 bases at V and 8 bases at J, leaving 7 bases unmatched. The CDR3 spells CASSQTGGSKGYTF. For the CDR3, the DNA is TGTGCCAGCAGCCAGACAGGGGGATCGAAAGGCTACACCTTC.

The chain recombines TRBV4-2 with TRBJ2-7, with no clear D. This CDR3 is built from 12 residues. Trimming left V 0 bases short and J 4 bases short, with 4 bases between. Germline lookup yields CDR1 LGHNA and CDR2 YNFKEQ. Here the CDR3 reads CASSQDFYEQYF. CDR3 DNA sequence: TGTGCCAGCAGCCAAGACTTTTACGAGCAGTACTTC.

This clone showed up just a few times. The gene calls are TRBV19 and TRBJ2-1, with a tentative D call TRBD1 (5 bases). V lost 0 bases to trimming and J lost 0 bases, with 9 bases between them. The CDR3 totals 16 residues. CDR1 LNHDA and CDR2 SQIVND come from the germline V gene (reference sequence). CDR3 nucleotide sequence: TGTGCCAGTAGTATAGATGGGGCTAACTCCTACAATGAGCAGTTCTTC. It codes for CASSIDGANSYNEQFF.

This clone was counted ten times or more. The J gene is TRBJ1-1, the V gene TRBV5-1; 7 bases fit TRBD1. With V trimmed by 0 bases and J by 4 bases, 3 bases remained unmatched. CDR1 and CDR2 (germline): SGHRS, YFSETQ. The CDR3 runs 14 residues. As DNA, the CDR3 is TGCGCCAGCAGCTTGGAACAGGGGCGCACTGAAGCTTTCTTT. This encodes CASSLEQGRTEAFF.

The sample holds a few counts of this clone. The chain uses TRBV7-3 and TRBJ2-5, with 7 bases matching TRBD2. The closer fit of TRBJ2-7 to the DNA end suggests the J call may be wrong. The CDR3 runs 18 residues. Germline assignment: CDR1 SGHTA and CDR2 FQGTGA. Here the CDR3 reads CASSGRTSFSPDPPEQYF. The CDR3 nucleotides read TGTGCCAGCAGCGGAAGGACTAGTTTTTCCCCCGATCCGCCCGAGCAGTACTTC.

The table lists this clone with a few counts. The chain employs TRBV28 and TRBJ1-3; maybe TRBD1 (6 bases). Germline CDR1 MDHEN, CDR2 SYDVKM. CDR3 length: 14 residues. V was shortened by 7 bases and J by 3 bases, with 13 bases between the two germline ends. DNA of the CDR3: TGTGCCAGCATACTCAGGGGAAGTGGAAACACCATATATTTT. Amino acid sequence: CASILRGSGNTIYF.

The CDR3 protein is CASSRDRLIETQYF. The CDR3 nucleotides read TGTGCCAGCAGCCGGGACAGGCTGATAGAGACCCAGTACTTC. The chain combines TRBV7-8 with TRBJ2-5; 8 bases are shared with TRBD1. Germline V gene sequence: CDR1 SGHVS, CDR2 FQNEAQ. This CDR3 spans 14 amino acids. V lost 5 bases to trimming and J lost 4 bases; unmatched junction nucleotides: 6. The full variable domain, with the rest looked up from reference TRBV7-8 and TRBJ2-5, is GAGVSQSPRYKVAKRGQDVALRCDPISGHVSLFWYQQALGQGPEFLTYFQNEAQLDKSGLPSDRFFAERPEGSVSTLKIQRTQQEDSAVYLCASSRDRLIETQYFGPGTRLLVL.

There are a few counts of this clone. In DNA, the CDR3 is TGCAGTGCTAGAAGTTCGGAGACCCAGTACTTC. Protein sequence: CSARSSETQYF. The chain is built from TRBV20-1 and TRBJ2-5, with D uncertain. This CDR3 spans 11 amino acids. Germline V gene sequence: CDR1 DFQATT, CDR2 SNEGSKA (reference sequence). Deletions cut 2 bases from V and 5 bases from J, with 6 bases between.

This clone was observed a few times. CDR3 bases: TGTGCCAGCAGCCAACACCAAGAGACCCAGTACTTC. Amino acid sequence: CASSQHQETQYF. The chain recombines TRBV6-6 with TRBJ2-5; no firm D call. Per the germline V gene, CDR1 is MNHNY and CDR2 is SVGAGI (reference sequence). Trimming took off 6 bases at V and 0 bases at J, with 5 bases between the two ends. The CDR3 runs to 12 residues.

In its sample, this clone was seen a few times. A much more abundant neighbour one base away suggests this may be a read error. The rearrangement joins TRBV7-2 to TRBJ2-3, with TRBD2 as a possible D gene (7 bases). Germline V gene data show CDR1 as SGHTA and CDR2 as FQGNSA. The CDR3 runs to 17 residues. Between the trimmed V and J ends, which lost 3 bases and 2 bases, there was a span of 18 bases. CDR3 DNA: TGTGCCAGCAGCTTGAGGGGGGGGAGGGGGTTCACAGATACGCAGTATTTT. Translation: CASSLRGGRGFTDTQYF.

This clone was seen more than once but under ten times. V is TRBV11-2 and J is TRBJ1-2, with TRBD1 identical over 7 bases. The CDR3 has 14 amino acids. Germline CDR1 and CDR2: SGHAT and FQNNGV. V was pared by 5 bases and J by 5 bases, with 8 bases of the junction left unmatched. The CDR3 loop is CASSKTGAAYGYTF. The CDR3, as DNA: TGTGCCAGCAGCAAAACAGGGGCCGCATATGGCTACACCTTC. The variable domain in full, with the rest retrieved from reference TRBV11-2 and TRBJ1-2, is EAGVAQSPRYKIIEKRQSVAFWCNPISGHATLYWYQQILGQGPKLLIQFQNNGVVDDSQLPKDRFSAERLKGVDSTLKIQPAKLEDSAVYLCASSKTGAAYGYTFGSGTRLTVV.

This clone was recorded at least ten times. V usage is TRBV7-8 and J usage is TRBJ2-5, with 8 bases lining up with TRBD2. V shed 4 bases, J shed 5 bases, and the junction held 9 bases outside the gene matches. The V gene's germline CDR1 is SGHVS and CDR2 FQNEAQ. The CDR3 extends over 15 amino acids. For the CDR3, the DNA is TGTGCCAGCAGCTCGACCGGGGGGGCGCGCGAGACCCAGTACTTC. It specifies CASSSTGGARETQYF.

In DNA, the CDR3 is TGTGCCAGCAGCCCCCTGGCTGGGAGCGATGGCTACACCTTC. This encodes CASSPLAGSDGYTF. V and J are TRBV4-2 and TRBJ1-2; no clear D. Per germline, CDR1 LGHNA and CDR2 YNFKEQ. Deletions cut 4 bases from V and 6 bases from J, with 15 bases between. The CDR3 extends over 14 amino acids.

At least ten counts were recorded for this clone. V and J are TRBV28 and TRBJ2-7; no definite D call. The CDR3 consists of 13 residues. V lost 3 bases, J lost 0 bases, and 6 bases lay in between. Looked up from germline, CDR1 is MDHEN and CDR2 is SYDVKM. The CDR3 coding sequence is TGTGCCAGCAGTTTGCAGGTCTCCTACGAGCAGTACTTC. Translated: CASSLQVSYEQYF.

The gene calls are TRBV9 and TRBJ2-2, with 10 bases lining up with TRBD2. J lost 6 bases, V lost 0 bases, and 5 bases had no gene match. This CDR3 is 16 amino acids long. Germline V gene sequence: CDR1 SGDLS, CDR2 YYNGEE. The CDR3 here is CASSVGPAGGPGELFF. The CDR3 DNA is TGTGCCAGCAGCGTAGGTCCAGCGGGAGGGCCCGGGGAGCTGTTTTTT.

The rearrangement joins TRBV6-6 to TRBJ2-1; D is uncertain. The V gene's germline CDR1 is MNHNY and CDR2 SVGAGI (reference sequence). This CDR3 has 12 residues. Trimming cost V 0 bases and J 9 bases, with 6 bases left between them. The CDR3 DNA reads TGTGCCAGCAGTTACTCGCTGGCTGAGCAGTTCTTC. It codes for CASSYSLAEQFF.

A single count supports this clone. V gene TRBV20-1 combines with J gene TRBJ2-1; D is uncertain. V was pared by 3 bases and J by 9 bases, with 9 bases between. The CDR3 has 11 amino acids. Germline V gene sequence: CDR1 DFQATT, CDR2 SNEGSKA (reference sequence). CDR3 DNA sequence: TGCAGTGCTAGTGTTCCGGCTGAGCAGTTCTTC. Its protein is CSASVPAEQFF.

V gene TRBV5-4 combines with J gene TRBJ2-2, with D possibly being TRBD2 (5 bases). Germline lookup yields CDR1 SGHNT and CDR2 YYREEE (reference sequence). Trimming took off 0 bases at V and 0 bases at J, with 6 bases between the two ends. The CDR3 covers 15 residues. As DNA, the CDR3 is TGTGCCAGCAGCTTGGCACTAGCGAACACCGGGGAGCTGTTTTTT. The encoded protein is CASSLALANTGELFF.

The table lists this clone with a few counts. CDR3 protein: CASSLGTGSHEQYF. The CDR3 coding sequence is TGTGCCAGCAGCCTCGGGACAGGGAGCCACGAGCAGTACTTC. V and J are TRBV4-2 and TRBJ2-7; 9 positions match TRBD1. Trimming at V came to 4 bases and at J to 5 bases, leaving 6 bases not matched to a gene. CDR3 size: 14 residues. Looked up from germline, CDR1 is LGHNA and CDR2 is YNFKEQ.

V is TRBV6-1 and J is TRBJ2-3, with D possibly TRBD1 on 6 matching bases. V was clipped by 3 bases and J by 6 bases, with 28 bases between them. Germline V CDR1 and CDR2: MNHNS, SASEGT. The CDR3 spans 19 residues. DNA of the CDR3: TGTGCCAGCAGTGATCAGTACCTGCACAGGGTTGGGGGAAGGGATACGCAGTATTTT. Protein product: CASSDQYLHRVGGRDTQYF.

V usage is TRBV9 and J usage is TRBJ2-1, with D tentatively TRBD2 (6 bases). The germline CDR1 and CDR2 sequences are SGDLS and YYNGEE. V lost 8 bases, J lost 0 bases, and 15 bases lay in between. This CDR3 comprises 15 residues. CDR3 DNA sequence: TGTGCCAGGCCGGGGGTTTTGAACTCCTACAATGAGCAGTTCTTC. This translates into CARPGVLNSYNEQFF. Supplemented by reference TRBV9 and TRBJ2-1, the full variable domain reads DSGVTQTPKHLITATGQRVTLRCSPRSGDLSVYWYQQSLDQGLQFLIQYYNGEERAKGNILERFSAQQFPDLHSELNLSSLELGDSALYFCARPGVLNSYNEQFFGPGTRLTVL.

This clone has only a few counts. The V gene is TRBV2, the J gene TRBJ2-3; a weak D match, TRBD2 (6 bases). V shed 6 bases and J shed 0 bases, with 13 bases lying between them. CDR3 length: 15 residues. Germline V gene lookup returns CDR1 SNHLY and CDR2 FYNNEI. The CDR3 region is CASRFLAPSTDTQYF. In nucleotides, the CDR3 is TGTGCCAGCAGATTCCTAGCGCCTAGCACAGATACGCAGTATTTT.

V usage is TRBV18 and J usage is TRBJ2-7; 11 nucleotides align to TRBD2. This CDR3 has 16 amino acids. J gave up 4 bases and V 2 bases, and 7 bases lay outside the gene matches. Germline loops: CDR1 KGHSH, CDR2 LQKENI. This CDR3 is CASSPLGLAGGYEQYF. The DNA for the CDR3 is TGTGCCAGCTCACCATTGGGGCTAGCGGGAGGATACGAGCAGTACTTC.

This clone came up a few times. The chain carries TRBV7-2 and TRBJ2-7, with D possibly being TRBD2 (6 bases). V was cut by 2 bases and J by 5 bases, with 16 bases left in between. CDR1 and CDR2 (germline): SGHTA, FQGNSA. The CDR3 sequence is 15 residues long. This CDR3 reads CASSLTSQGVHEQYF. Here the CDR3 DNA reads TGTGCCAGCAGCTTAACTAGCCAGGGTGTGCACGAGCAGTACTTC.